The T cell receptor (beta chain) under discussion was sequenced for a study of T cell responses to AZD1222 COVID-19 vaccine. Germline CDR1 and CDR2: MDHEN and SYDVKM. The CDR3 is 15 residues long. The V end lost 7 bases, the J end lost 5 bases, and 20 bases lay between the germline ends. Regarding the study as a whole: Donors skewed white British and female; clonal diversity was possibly underestimated. Unmutated variant regions reportedly attract nearly half of all spike-specific TCRs.

Using immunoSEQ multiplex PCR, the repertoire was profiled, and TCRdb retains in-frame clones only, with some absent. The repertoire consists of roughly 180,000 clones, with about nine tenths occurring once and the leading ten covering 2.6%. This clone was seen a handful of times. Its antigen remains unknown. The receptor was derived from an adult in good health. Here the sequenced sample was peripheral blood, taken on day 0 of AZD1222 vaccination. The rearrangement links TRBV28 to TRBJ1-2; D is unclear. CDR3 nucleotides: TGTGCCAGCATAGATAGAAGGGCGGTTATTTATGGCTACACCTTC. Protein sequence: CASIDRRAVIYGYTF.